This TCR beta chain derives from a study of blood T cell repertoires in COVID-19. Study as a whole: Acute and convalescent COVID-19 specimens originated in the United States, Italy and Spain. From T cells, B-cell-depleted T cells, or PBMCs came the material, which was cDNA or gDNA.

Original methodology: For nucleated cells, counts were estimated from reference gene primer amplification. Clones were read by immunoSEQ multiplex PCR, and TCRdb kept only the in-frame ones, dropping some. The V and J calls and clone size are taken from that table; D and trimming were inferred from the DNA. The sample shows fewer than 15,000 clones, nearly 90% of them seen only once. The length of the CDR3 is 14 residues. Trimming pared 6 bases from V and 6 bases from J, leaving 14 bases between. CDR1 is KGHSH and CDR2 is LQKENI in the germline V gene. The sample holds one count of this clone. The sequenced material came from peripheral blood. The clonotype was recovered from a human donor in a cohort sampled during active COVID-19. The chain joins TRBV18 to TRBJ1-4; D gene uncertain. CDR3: CASSSTREDEKLFF. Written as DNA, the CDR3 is TGTGCCAGCTCGTCGACGCGGGAGGATGAAAAACTGTTTTTT.